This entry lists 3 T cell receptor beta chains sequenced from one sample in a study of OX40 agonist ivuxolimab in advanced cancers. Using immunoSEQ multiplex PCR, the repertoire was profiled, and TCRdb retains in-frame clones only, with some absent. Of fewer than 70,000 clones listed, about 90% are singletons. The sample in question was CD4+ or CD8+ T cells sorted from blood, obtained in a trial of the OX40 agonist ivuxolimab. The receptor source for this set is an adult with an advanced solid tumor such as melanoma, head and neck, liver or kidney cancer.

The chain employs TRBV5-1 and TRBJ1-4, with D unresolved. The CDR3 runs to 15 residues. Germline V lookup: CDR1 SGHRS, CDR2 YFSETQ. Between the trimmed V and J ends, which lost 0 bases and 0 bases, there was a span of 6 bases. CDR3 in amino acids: CASSLGDATNEKLFF. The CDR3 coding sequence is TGCGCCAGCAGCTTGGGGGATGCAACTAATGAAAAACTGTTTTTT.

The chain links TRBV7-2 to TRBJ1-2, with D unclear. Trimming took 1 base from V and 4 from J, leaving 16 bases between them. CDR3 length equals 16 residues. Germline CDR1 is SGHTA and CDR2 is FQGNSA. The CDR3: CASSLVGPKTGYGYTF. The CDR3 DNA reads TGTGCCAGCAGCTTAGTAGGTCCAAAGACCGGCTATGGCTACACCTTC.

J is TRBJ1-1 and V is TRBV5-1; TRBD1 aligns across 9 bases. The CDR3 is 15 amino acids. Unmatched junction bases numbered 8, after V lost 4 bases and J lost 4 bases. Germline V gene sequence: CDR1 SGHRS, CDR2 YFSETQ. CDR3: CASSGGDRVITEAFF. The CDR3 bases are TGCGCCAGCAGCGGTGGGGACAGGGTCATCACTGAAGCTTTCTTT.